The sequence of this TCR beta chain was determined in a study of OX40 agonist ivuxolimab in advanced cancers. For the study in its entirety: Ivuxolimab, which targeted the costimulatory receptor OX40 (CD134), was an agonistic, fully human IgG2 monoclonal antibody. Intravenous ivuxolimab was administered to patients every 2 weeks at six dose levels: 0.01, 0.1, 0.3, 1.5, 3 and 10 mg/kg. Of the 52 patients in dose escalation, 19 had hepatocellular carcinoma, some 15 had melanoma, 9 had renal cell carcinoma and 9 had head and neck cancer. A male proportion of about 79% and a mean age of roughly 55 years, ranging from 23 to 79, were recorded for the dose-escalation cohort. Prior anti-PD-1, anti-PD-L1 or anti-CTLA-4 therapy was permitted, and checkpoint inhibitors had been received by about 44% of dose-escalation patients. Three dose-escalation patients achieved partial responses, one with hepatocellular carcinoma and two with cutaneous melanoma. The point of sequencing TCRbeta in the periphery was to test whether ivuxolimab changed TCR sequence diversity and drove clonal T-cell expansion. The paper describes the monotherapy dose-escalation part (N = 52 patients) of the phase I trial of ivuxolimab.

General study outcomes and caveats: Which antigens the clonally expanded peripheral T cells were specific for was not determined. Low levels of normalized T-cell clonal expansion were also seen in some nonresponding patients. Partial responders in the 0.1-3.0 mg/kg groups had among the lowest normalized peripheral clonal expansion, especially among CD8+ T cells. Clonal expansion of both CD4+ and CD8+ blood T cells was observed from baseline to week 6 at doses 0.1 to 3.0 mg/kg. On average, CD8+ T cells showed more expanded clones than CD4+ T cells after ivuxolimab.

As to this clone: The antigen it binds to is not known. Qualities for individual bases were not recorded, and no much larger clone is one base off.

To sequence the TCRbeta CDR3 region, genomic DNA was isolated from the sorted cells. The immunoSEQ Assay was used for sequencing of TCRbeta CDR3 regions. The table comes from immuneACCESS by way of TCRdb, which keeps in-frame sequences with V and J called. Part of the clones is missing from these tables; in studies checked, under half for an unresolved V gene and the rest for unknown reasons. The sample records under 60,000 clones, more than 85% of which are singletons. The ten largest clones represent about 52% of the sample. The trial excluded patients who had a history of autoimmune disease or were on systemic immunosuppression. Peripheral blood for TCR sequencing was collected from all dose cohorts at baseline, on cycle 4 day 1, and on cycle 7 day 1. The samples were drawn from a first-in-human, open-label, multicenter phase I dose-escalation trial of ivuxolimab. Adults with locally advanced or metastatic melanoma, renal cell, hepatocellular, or head and neck squamous cell carcinoma were enrolled in the trial. Before TCR sequencing, CD4+ T cells and CD8+ T cells were sorted from peripheral blood as separate populations.

Trimmed from V: 6 bases; trimmed from J: 2 bases; junction bases lacking a gene match: 7. The CDR3, from cysteine to phenylalanine, totals 16 residues. Of all the DNA, just the CDR3 is kept, 48 bases in frame from base 1. The germline V gene encodes CDR1 SNHLY and CDR2 FYNNEI. The receptor's source is an adult with an advanced solid tumor such as melanoma, head and neck, liver or kidney cancer. The chain is assembled from TRBV2 and TRBJ1-4; the central 9 bases match TRBD1. Here the sequenced sample was CD4+ or CD8+ T cells sorted from blood, taken in a trial of the OX40 agonist ivuxolimab. The CDR3 loop reads CASSRQGVSTNEKLFF. The nucleotide sequence is given as TGTGCCAGCAGCAGACAGGGGGTTTCCACTAATGAAAAACTGTTTTTT.